The next 6 T cell receptor beta chains were all read from a single sample in a study of T cells after yellow fever vaccination. TCRdb used MiXCR to reprocess the 5' RACE reads, holding one entry per CDR3 protein. The sample lists around 250,000 distinct CDR3 sequences; 6.9% were seen once. The sequencing used CD4+ T cells sorted from PBMCs, collected 15 days after the yellow fever booster vaccination. Receptors originate from a man aged 25 to 40 who received the YFV17D yellow fever vaccine.

This clonotype came up a few times. The V gene is TRBV20-1, the J gene TRBJ2-3, with 9 bases identical to TRBD1. Trimming at V came to 6 bases and at J to 2 bases, leaving 6 bases not matched to a gene. This CDR3 is 14 amino acids long. CDR1 and CDR2 from the germline V gene are DFQATT and SNEGSKA (reference sequence). The CDR3 loop is CSAETGGTTDTQYF. The CDR3 DNA is TGCAGTGCGGAAACAGGGGGCACCACAGATACGCAGTATTTT.

This clonotype was recorded many times. J is TRBJ2-7 and V is TRBV20-1; 10 bases match TRBD1. The germline gives CDR1 DFQATT, CDR2 SNEGSKA (reference sequence). V shed 3 bases and J 6 bases; nucleotides not matched to a gene: 11. The CDR3 has 15 residues. The CDR3 DNA reads TGCAGTGCTAGTCCCACCGGGACAGGGGAAAGCGAGCAGTACTTC. Residues: CSASPTGTGESEQYF.

This clonotype was seen at least ten times. This rearrangement joins TRBV28 to TRBJ2-7; 9 nucleotides line up with TRBD1. V gave up 4 bases and J gave up 3 bases; unmatched junction bases: 7. CDR1 is MDHEN and CDR2 is SYDVKM in the germline V gene. There are 15 residues in the CDR3. DNA for the CDR3: TGTGCCAGCAGTTCCCGGGACAGGGTTAGCTACGAGCAGTACTTC. Its translation is CASSSRDRVSYEQYF.

This clonotype was detected a few times. This chain uses TRBV30 with TRBJ1-2; a possible D gene is TRBD1 (5 bases). The germline V gene encodes CDR1 GTSNPN and CDR2 SVGIG (reference sequence). The ends were cut back, 3 bases at V and 10 bases at J, with 12 bases in the middle. This CDR3 is 11 amino acids long. This chain's CDR3 is CAWSRQLPYTF. The CDR3, as DNA: TGTGCCTGGAGCCGACAGCTCCCCTACACCTTC.

The chain couples TRBV5-6 to TRBJ1-1; D is possibly TRBD1 (5 bases). Germline V gene lookup returns CDR1 SGHDT and CDR2 YYEEEE. The CDR3 sequence is 15 residues long. Deletions cut 5 bases from V and 1 base from J, with 15 bases between. The CDR3 nucleotides are TGTGCCAGCAGTTGGGGGTGGGCCTCGAACACTGAAGCTTTCTTT. Protein: CASSWGWASNTEAFF. Full variable domain (outside the CDR3, taken from reference TRBV5-6 and TRBJ1-1): DAGVTQSPTHLIKTRGQQVTLRCSPKSGHDTVSWYQQALGQGPQFIFQYYEEEERQRGNFPDRFSGHQFPNYSSELNVNALLLGDSALYLCASSWGWASNTEAFFGQGTRLTVV.

V usage is TRBV15 and J usage is TRBJ2-3; possible D gene TRBD1, 5 bases. In germline, CDR1 is LNHNV, CDR2 YYDKDF (reference sequence). Trimming pared 5 bases from V and 4 bases from J, leaving 19 bases between. This CDR3 is built from 16 residues. The CDR3 sequence is CATSLPQGILADTQYF. DNA of the CDR3: TGTGCCACCAGCTTACCCCAGGGCATTTTGGCAGATACGCAGTATTTT. The full variable domain, with the rest looked up from reference TRBV15 and TRBJ2-3, is DAMVIQNPRYQVTQFGKPVTLSCSQTLNHNVMYWYQQKSSQAPKLLFHYYDKDFNNEADTPDNFQSRRPNTSFCFLDIRSPGLGDTAMYLCATSLPQGILADTQYFGPGTRLTVL.